This T cell receptor (beta chain) was found in a study of blood T cell repertoires in COVID-19. Study summary: In each case, the material was cDNA or gDNA derived from T cells, B-cell-depleted T cells, or PBMCs.

In terms of age and location, participants ranged from about 18 to 90 years and lived in about 25 US areas. Clinical histories supplied by participants themselves formed the basis of cohort assignment. The sample holds one count of this clone. The V gene's germline CDR1 is SGHRS and CDR2 YFSETQ. Trimming removed 3 bases at V and 0 bases at J, with 6 bases between. This CDR3 spans 13 amino acids. Original methodology: It was from reference gene primer amplification that nucleated cell counts were estimated. The repertoire was sequenced with immunoSEQ multiplex PCR; TCRdb's copy has only in-frame clones and lacks some. The V and J calls and clone size come from that table; D and trimming were worked out from the DNA. The table includes 300,000 to 500,000 clones, roughly 87% detected once.

Sample: PBMCs or T cells enriched from blood (not recorded which). The TCR was taken from a woman between 35 and 50 years old with acute COVID-19. This chain links TRBV5-1 with TRBJ1-1; D gene ambiguous. CDR3 protein: CASSWQLNTEAFF. CDR3 DNA sequence: TGCGCCAGCAGCTGGCAATTGAACACTGAAGCTTTCTTT.